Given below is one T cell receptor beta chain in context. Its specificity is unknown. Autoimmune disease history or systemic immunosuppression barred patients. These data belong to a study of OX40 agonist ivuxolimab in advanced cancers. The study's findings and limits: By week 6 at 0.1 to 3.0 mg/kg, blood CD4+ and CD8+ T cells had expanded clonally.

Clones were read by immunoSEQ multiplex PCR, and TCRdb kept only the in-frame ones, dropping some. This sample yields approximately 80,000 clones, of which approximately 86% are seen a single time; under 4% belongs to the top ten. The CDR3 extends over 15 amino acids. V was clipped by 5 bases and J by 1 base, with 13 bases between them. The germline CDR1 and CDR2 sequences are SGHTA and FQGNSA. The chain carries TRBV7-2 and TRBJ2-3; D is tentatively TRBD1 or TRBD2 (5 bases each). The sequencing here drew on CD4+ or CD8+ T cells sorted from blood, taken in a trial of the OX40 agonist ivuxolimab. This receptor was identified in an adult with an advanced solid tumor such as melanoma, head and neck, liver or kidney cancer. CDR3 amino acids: CASSGGPPRTDTQYF. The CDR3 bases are TGTGCCAGCAGCGGGGGACCCCCTCGCACAGATACGCAGTATTTT. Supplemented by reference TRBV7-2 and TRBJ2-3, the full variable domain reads GAGVSQSPSNKVTEKGKDVELRCDPISGHTALYWYRQSLGQGLEFLIYFQGNSAPDKSGLPSDRFSAERTGGSVSTLTIQRTQQEDSAVYLCASSGGPPRTDTQYFGPGTRLTVL.